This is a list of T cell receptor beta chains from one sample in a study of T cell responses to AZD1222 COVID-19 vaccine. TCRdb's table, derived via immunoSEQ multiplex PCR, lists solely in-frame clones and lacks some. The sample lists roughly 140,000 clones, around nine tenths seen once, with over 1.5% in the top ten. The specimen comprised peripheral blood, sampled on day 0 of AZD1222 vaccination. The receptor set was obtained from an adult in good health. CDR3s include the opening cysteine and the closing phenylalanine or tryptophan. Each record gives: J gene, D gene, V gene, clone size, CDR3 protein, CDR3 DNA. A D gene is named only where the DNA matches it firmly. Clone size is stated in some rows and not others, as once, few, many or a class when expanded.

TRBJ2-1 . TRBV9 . CASSRDTNEQFF TGTGCCAGCAGCCGGGACACCAATGAGCAGTTCTTC
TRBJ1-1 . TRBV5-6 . CASSFGGRRWNTEAFF TGTGCCAGCAGCTTTGGGGGGCGCAGATGGAACACTGAAGCTTTCTTT
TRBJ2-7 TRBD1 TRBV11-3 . CASSLRQGADEQYF TGTGCCAGCAGCCTGAGACAGGGGGCTGACGAGCAGTACTTC
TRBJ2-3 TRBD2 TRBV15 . CATSREAGGGADTQYF TGTGCCACCAGCAGAGAAGCGGGAGGCGGGGCAGATACGCAGTATTTT
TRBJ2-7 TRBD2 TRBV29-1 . CSVGWLADYSYEQYF TGCAGCGTTGGGTGGCTAGCGGATTATTCCTACGAGCAGTACTTC
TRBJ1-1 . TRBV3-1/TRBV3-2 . CASSLITTGPYTEAFF TGTGCCAGCAGCCTCATCACTACAGGGCCCTACACTGAAGCTTTCTTT
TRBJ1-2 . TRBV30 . CAWSVRGYGYTF TGTGCCTGGAGTGTAAGGGGGTATGGCTACACCTTC
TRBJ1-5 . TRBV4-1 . CASSPILGGSSNQPQHF TGCGCCAGCAGCCCCATTCTCGGGGGGTCTAGCAATCAGCCCCAGCATTTT
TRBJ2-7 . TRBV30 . CAWSVSTGEQYF TGTGCCTGGAGTGTTTCGACAGGAGAGCAGTACTTC
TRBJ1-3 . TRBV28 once CASSSPGAGSGNTIYF TGTGCCAGCAGTTCCCCAGGGGCAGGCTCTGGAAACACCATATATTTT
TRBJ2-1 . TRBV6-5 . CASRDPDNEQFF TGTGCCAGCAGAGACCCCGACAATGAGCAGTTCTTC
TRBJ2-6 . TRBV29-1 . CSVDETSGANVLTF TGCAGCGTTGATGAGACCTCTGGGGCCAACGTCCTGACTTTC
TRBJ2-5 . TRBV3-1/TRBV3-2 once CASSPLDEVDQETQYF TGTGCCAGCAGCCCCCTCGATGAAGTCGACCAAGAGACCCAGTACTTC
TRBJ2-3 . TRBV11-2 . CASSLVPDTQYF TGTGCCAGCAGCTTAGTGCCAGATACGCAGTATTTT
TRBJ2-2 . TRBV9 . CASSDRAVFSGELFF TGTGCCAGCAGCGACAGGGCTGTTTTTTCCGGGGAGCTGTTTTTT
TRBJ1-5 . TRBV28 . CASSFYGGKHQPQHF TGTGCCAGCAGTTTCTATGGAGGGAAACATCAGCCCCAGCATTTT
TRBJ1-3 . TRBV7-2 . CASSLGPPRTGNTIYF TGTGCCAGCAGCTTAGGACCCCCGAGGACTGGAAACACCATATATTTT
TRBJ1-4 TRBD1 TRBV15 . CATSRDQQGGNEKLFF TGTGCCACCAGCAGAGATCAGCAGGGGGGAAATGAAAAACTGTTTTTT
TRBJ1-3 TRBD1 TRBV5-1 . CATRPTGGSFSGNTIYF TGCGCCACCCGTCCGACAGGGGGGTCTTTCTCTGGAAACACCATATATTTT
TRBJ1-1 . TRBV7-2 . CASSLQGRVWNTEAFF TGTGCCAGCAGCTTACAGGGTCGGGTGTGGAACACTGAAGCTTTCTTT
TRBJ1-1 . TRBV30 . CAWRLNLREAFF TGTGCCTGGAGGTTGAATTTGAGGGAAGCTTTCTTT
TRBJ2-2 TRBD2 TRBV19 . CASSPRGDGSSGELFF TGTGCCAGTAGTCCCCGGGGGGATGGAAGTAGCGGGGAGCTGTTTTTT
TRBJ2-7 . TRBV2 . CAALYRRLPYEQYF TGTGCCGCCCTCTATCGTCGGCTGCCCTACGAGCAGTACTTC
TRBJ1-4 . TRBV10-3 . CATKQEGGEKLFF TGTGCCACCAAACAAGAGGGTGGGGAAAAACTGTTTTTT
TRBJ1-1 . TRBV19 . CASSTKGWDTEAFF TGTGCCAGTAGTACCAAGGGGTGGGACACTGAAGCTTTCTTT
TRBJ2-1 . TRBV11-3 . CASSPEGRGEQFF TGTGCCAGCAGCCCAGAGGGCCGCGGTGAGCAGTTCTTC
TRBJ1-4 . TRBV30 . CAWRRWGKTEKLFF TGTGCCTGGAGGCGGTGGGGGAAAACTGAAAAACTGTTTTTT
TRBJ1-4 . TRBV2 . CASIRGSSEKLFF TGTGCCAGCATACGGGGGTCGTCGGAAAAACTGTTTTTT
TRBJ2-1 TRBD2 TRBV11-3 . CASSSSGRSSYNEQFF TGTGCCAGCAGCTCTAGCGGGAGGAGCTCCTACAATGAGCAGTTCTTC
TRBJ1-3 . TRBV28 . CASGGSNSGNTIYF TGTGCCAGCGGTGGCAGCAACTCTGGAAACACCATATATTTT
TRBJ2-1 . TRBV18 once CASSPPGKGDGQFF TGTGCCAGCTCACCACCGGGAAAAGGGGACGGACAGTTCTTC
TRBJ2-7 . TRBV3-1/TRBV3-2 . CASSQDHREYEQYF TGTGCCAGCAGCCAAGATCATAGAGAATACGAGCAGTACTTC
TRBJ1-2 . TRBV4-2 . CASSPRGEYYGYTF TGTGCCAGCAGCCCGAGGGGGGAGTACTATGGCTACACCTTC
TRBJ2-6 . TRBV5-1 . CASSLVLRAGANVLTF TGCGCCAGCAGCTTGGTACTCAGGGCTGGGGCCAACGTCCTGACTTTC
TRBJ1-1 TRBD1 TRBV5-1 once CASSLQGAYTEAFF TGCGCCAGCAGCTTACAGGGGGCCTACACTGAAGCTTTCTTT
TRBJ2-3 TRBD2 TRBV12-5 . CADPGLAGLYLTTDTQYF TGTGCTGACCCGGGACTAGCGGGCCTCTACCTCACCACAGATACGCAGTATTTT
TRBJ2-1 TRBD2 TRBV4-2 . CASSPGTSGYNEQFF TGTGCCAGCAGCCCAGGGACTAGCGGTTACAATGAGCAGTTCTTC
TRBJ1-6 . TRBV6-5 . CASSYSIVGLGSPLHF TGTGCCAGCAGTTACTCGATTGTTGGCCTGGGCTCACCCCTCCACTTT
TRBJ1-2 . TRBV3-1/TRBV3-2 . CASSQGSPGPRYGYTF TGTGCCAGCAGCCAAGGAAGCCCGGGTCCTCGCTATGGCTACACCTTC
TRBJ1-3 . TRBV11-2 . CASSRGKNTIYF TGTGCCAGCAGCCGTGGGAAGAACACCATATATTTT
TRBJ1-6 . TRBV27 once CASSLINSPLHF TGTGCCAGCAGTTTGATCAATTCACCCCTCCACTTT
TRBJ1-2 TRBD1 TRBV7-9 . CASSSRTGKGGYTF TGTGCCAGCAGCTCCCGGACAGGAAAAGGTGGCTACACCTTC
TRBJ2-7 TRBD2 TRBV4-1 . CASSQYSGGASYEQYF TGCGCCAGCAGCCAATATAGCGGGGGCGCCTCCTACGAGCAGTACTTC
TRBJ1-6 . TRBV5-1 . CASRRATVSYNSPLHF TGCGCCAGCAGACGGGCGACAGTCTCCTATAATTCACCCCTCCACTTT
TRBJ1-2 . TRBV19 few CASTLPGYDGYTF TGTGCCAGTACCCTCCCAGGGTACGATGGCTACACCTTC
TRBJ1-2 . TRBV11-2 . CASSLLAGGYTF TGTGCCAGCAGCTTATTGGCCGGAGGCTACACCTTC